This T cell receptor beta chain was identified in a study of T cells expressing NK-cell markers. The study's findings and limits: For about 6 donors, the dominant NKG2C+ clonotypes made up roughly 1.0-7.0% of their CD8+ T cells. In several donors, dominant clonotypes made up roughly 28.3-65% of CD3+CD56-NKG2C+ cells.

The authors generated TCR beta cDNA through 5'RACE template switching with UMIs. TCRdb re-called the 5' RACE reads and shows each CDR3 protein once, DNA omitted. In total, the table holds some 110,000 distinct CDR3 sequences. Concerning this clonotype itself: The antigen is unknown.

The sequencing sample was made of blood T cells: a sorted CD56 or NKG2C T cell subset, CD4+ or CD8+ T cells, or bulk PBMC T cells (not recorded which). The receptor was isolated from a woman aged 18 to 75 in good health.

This chain's CDR3 is CASSYATGLYEQYF. The chain joins TRBV6-5 to TRBJ2-7. Germline loops: CDR1 MNHEY, CDR2 SVGAGI. This CDR3 region has 14 residues.